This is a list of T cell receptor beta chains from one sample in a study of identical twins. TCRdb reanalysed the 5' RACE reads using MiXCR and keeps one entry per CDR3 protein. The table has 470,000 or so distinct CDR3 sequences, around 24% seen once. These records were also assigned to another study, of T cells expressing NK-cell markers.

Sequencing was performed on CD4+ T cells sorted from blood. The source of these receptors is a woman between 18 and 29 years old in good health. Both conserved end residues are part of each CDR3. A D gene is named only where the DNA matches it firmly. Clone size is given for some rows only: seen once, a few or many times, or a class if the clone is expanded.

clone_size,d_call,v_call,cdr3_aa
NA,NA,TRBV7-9,CASTLRAVSYNEQFF
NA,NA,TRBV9,CASSVARGGEQYF
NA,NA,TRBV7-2,CASSLEQPHSGNTIYF
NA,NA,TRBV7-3,CASSQDRTRETQYF
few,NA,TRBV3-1,CASSLNLNYGYTF
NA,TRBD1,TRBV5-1,CASSLARTGYEQYF
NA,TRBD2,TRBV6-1,CASKRSGGFGETQYF
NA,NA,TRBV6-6,CASRRLEGKLFF
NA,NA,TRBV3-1,CASSQKPVPGVQYF
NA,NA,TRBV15,CATSNITRVDYEQYF
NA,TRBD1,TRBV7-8,CASSFPTGEGYTF
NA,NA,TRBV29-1,CSGKGPTDTQYF
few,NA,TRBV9,CASSAGLPAYNEQFF
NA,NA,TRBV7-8,CASMRLGHQETQYF
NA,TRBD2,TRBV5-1,CASSLLPGLAGGLNEQFF
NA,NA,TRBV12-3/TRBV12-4,CASTLQGLNTDTQYF
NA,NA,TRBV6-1,CASSQGRISKNIQYF
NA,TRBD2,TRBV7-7,CASSRGTSGTNEQFF
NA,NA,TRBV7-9,CATSGPGNTGELFF
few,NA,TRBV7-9,CASSLDGPGPQHF
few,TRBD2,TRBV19,CASSIGGLAGSAQYF
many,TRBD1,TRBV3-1,CASSQTGGVAEAFF
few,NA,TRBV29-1,CSVEDWDRRQFF
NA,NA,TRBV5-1,CASSRANGELFF
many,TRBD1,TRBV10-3,CAISERDRGLYTEAFF
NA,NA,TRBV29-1,CSVAGTGSSYEQYF
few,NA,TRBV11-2,CASSWDLGTYNEQFF
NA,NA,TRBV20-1,CSARSGPITDTQYF
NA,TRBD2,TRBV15,CATSRGTSGRREETQYF
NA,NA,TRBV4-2,CASSQGGRYNEQFF
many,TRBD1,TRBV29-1,CSVGRQGGTGELFF
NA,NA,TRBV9,CASSTRGRGSTDTQYF
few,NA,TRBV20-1,CSAAPLSSYNEQFF
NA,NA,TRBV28,CASSLRWRAYEQYF
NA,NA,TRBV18,CASSPLRDQETQYF
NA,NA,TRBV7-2,CASSSPLIRGYTF
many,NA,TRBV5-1,CASSGRVGYTF
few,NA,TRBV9,CASRPLGGEAFF
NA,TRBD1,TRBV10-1,CASRAGTGTGEQYF
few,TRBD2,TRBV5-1,CASSPWTSGGVDEQFF
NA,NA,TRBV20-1,CSASDRSGETQYF
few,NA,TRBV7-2,CASSLGADRNTEAFF
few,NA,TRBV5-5,CASSMRWLDEQFF
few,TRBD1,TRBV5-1,CASSSGTGYNEQFF
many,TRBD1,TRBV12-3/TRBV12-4,CASGTGAGNTIYF
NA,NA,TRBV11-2,CASSRGLSRDTQYF
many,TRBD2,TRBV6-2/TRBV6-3,CASSYVLGGGNYNEQFF
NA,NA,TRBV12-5,CASGARQPKNEQFF
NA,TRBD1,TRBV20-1,CSVQTGVSEAFF
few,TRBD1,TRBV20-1,CSAADRERSGNTIYF
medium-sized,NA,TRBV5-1,CASSLGNSYNEQFF
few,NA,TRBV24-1,CATSDGPARVQFF
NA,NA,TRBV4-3,CASSQSVSRLAYNEQFF
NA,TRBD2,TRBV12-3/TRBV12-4,CASSFSGRQFF